This passage covers 4 T cell receptor beta chains from one sample sequenced in a study of blood T cells in healthy people across ages. Through a sample-barcoded 5' primer and a J-beta primer mix, a second PCR was run for roughly 7 to 11 cycles. One entry per CDR3 protein results from TCRdb running MiXCR on the 5' RACE reads. The sample has approximately 1,000,000 distinct CDR3 sequences; around two fifths are singletons. The sequencing input was blood. The receptors derive from a young man in good health.

The chain recombines TRBV12-3 or TRBV12-4 with TRBJ2-2; 11 nucleotides agree with TRBD2. Unmatched junction bases numbered 6, after V lost 6 bases and J lost 0 bases. CDR3 length: 17 amino acids. The chain's CDR3 is CASSGGTSGTNTGELFF. CDR3 DNA sequence: TGTGCCAGCAGCGGAGGGACTAGCGGAACGAACACCGGGGAGCTGTTTTTT.

In its sample, this clonotype was seen once. The chain recombines TRBV4-2 with TRBJ2-1; D call uncertain. The germline V gene encodes CDR1 LGHNA and CDR2 YNFKEQ. The CDR3 covers 14 residues. The V and J ends lost 0 bases and 10 bases respectively, with 13 bases between them. The CDR3 nucleotides are TGTGCCAGCAGCCAAGATGGGTTCGGGTGGGAGCAGTTCTTC. Amino acid sequence: CASSQDGFGWEQFF.

In this sample, this clonotype turned up a few times. The chain carries TRBV6-2 or TRBV6-3 and TRBJ2-1; 10 positions agree with TRBD2. Germline values: CDR1 MNHEY, CDR2 SVGEGT. The CDR3 has 14 amino acids. After removal of 7 bases from V and 4 bases from J, the junction contained 4 bases not matched to a gene. The DNA for the CDR3 is TGTGCCAGCATTGAGACTAGCGGGTACAATGAGCAGTTCTTC. Amino acid sequence: CASIETSGYNEQFF.

In its sample, this clonotype was seen many times. The chain combines TRBV20-1 with TRBJ1-2; the D is unclear. Trimming left V 1 base short and J 0 bases short, with 12 bases between. The CDR3 is made up of 15 amino acids. CDR1 DFQATT and CDR2 SNEGSKA come from the germline V gene (reference sequence). The CDR3 region is CSARAPPAANYGYTF. CDR3 nucleotide sequence: TGCAGTGCTAGAGCCCCTCCGGCCGCTAACTATGGCTACACCTTC.